The clone carrying this TCR beta chain has just a few counts. TCRdb reprocessed the RT-PCR reads via MiXCR and lists one record per CDR3 protein. Of about 570,000 distinct CDR3 sequences in the sample, roughly 12% were seen once. Trimming cost V 5 bases and J 1 base, with 12 bases left between them. The CDR3 has 14 amino acids. Germline lookup yields CDR1 DFQATT and CDR2 SNEGSKA (reference sequence). The data were taken from a study of response to subunit inactivated influenza vaccine. This TCR derives from a man aged 45-65 years who received an inactivated influenza vaccine. The rearrangement joins TRBV20-1 to TRBJ1-5; a weak D match, TRBD1 (5 bases). The sample in question was PBMCs from blood, obtained on the day of vaccination. CDR3: CSAQTGTSNQPQHF. CDR3 bases: TGCAGTGCTCAGACCGGGACCAGCAATCAGCCCCAGCATTTT.